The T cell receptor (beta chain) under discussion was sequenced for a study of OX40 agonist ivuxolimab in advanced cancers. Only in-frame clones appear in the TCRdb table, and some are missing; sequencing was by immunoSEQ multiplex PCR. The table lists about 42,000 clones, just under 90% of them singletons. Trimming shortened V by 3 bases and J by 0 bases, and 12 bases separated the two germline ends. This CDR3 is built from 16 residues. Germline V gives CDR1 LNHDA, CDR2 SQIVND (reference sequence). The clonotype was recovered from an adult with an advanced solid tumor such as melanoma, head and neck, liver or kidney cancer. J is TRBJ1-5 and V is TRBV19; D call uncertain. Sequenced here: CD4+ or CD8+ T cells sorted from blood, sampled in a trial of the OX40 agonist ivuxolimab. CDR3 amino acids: CASSIPRGNSNQPQHF. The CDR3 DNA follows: TGTGCCAGTAGTATTCCACGGGGTAATAGCAATCAGCCCCAGCATTTT.